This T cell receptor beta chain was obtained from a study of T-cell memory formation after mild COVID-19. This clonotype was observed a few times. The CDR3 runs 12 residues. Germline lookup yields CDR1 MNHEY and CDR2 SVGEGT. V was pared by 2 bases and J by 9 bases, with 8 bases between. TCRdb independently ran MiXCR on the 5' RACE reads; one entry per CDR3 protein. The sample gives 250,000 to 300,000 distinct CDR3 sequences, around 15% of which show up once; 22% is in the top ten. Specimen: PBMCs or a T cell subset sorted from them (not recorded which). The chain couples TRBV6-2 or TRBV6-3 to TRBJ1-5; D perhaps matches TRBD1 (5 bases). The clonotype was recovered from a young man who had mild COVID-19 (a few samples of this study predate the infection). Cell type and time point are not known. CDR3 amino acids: CASSYRGGPQHF. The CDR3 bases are TGTGCCAGCAGTTACAGGGGAGGGCCCCAGCATTTT.